What follows describes a single T cell receptor beta chain. Its specific antigen is unknown. There are no base qualities to consult, and no much larger clone falls within one base. In total, fewer than 750 healthy bone marrow donors made up the cohort. All cohort members were sampled while nominally healthy, although unrecorded immune exposures were likely present. Of the roughly 630 cohort members, nearly 300 had a positive CMV serostatus and about 350 had a negative one, while no CMV serostatus was recorded for the donor. A peripheral blood sample was collected from each donor, and TCR beta sequencing was performed on peripheral blood mononuclear cells. The Qiagen DNeasy Blood Extraction Kit was used to extract genomic DNA from the blood cell samples. This entry belongs to a study of cytomegalovirus exposure and HLA in healthy donors (dated by TCRdb to the late 2010s). Regarding the complete study: In an earlier analysis of 450 to 750 of the donors, around 300 Gb of sequence data and 90 million to 120 million unique TCR beta sequences from 180 million or so T cells were reported. Rather than using new phenotypic data, the later analysis identified candidate immune exposures from TCR beta sequences and from how often those sequences occurred across donors. Of the 398 genotyped donors, 81% fell in the genetic ancestry cluster associated with self-reported Caucasian donors. On average, about 200,000 unique TCR beta nucleotide sequences were sequenced per donor among 398 genotyped donors of the cohort, with roughly 18% of those sequences being non-productive. The study combined high-throughput TCR immunosequencing, statistical association of individual TCRs with disease status, and machine learning to predict cytomegalovirus infection status. Four or five DR-DQ haplotypes were treated as single units for association and clustering because of strong linkage in the cohort. An early release covering approximately 600 HLA-typed donors comprised approximately 290 gigabases of sequencing data and roughly 85 million unique TCR sequences. A later analysis re-analyzed previously published TCR beta repertoires from 500 to 700 donors and added high-resolution HLA genotyping to study TCR occurrence patterns. A later genetic analysis took genome-wide SNP genotypes for about 60% of the roughly 670 donors and used that subset as a discovery cohort. An earlier analysis of about 600 of the donors used high-throughput TCR beta sequencing to judge whether each TCR beta V gene segment behaved as functional or pseudogenic. Besides the first cohort of more than 650 subjects, a separate validation cohort made up of about 120 different subjects was used. The aim of the study was to test whether cataloging public T cell receptors could identify signatures of past pathogen exposure. Typing coverage varied by locus: roughly 620-640 donors for A, B, C, DRB1 and DQB1; 522 for DQA1; approximately 570 for DPA1; roughly 470 for DPB1. Donor age, sex, ethnicity and CMV serostatus were compiled alongside the repertoire data. All discovery cohort repertoires had been generated using a single sequencing platform. The study used immunosequencing to profile the T cell repertoires of 670 or so subjects and linked those repertoires to cytomegalovirus serostatus. Class I and class II HLA loci were covered by the typing at four-digit resolution.

V is pruned by 1 base and J by 4 bases, leaving 10 bases of the junction without a gene match. Measured from the cysteine to the phenylalanine, the CDR3 is 16 residues long. The DNA shown is the 48-base CDR3, in frame from base 1. The germline V gene supplies CDR1 SGHTA and CDR2 FQGNSA. Broader findings and caveats from the paper: Three of the identified cytomegalovirus-associated TCR beta chains were confirmed in vitro to be specific for cytomegalovirus antigens. A further reported finding was that TCR beta sequences accurately predicted the HLA-A and HLA-B alleles for most subjects in the first cohort. An association between a missense DCLRE1C variant and V-gene and J-gene trimming of TCR beta chains was found in a later genetic analysis and replicated in an independent cohort. A later analysis found that TCR association rates varied across HLA loci, with DRB1 alleles showing the most associated TCRs and HLA-C alleles the fewest. A group of highly shared sequence variants was considered likely to be a technical artifact of the sequencing pipeline. Cytomegalovirus status was reported to be diagnosed by the classifier with high specificity and sensitivity in both the original and validation cohorts. In the study, 150 to 200 TCR beta chains were listed as associated with cytomegalovirus. CMV serostatus was the only immune exposure information available for the cohort. Assigning TCR associations to individual alleles was difficult when HLA alleles, especially DR and DQ, strongly co-occurred. Compared with equally common non-associated chains, HLA-associated TCR beta chains in a later analysis were more clonally expanded and had lower generation probabilities. An earlier analysis of approximately 530 of the donors showed that most TCR beta V segments appeared in productive rearrangements either about 90% or about 30% of the time, which broadly matched IMGT annotations. Because some donors lacked HLA typing at each locus, the association tests relied only on the typed subset. In a later analysis, over 15,000 TCR beta sequences were associated with specific HLA alleles at a false discovery rate of 0.05. A later analysis reported that several top co-occurrence clusters appeared linked to parvovirus B19, influenza, CMV and Epstein-Barr virus. Compared with the approximately 700-donor mean, donors in an Asian-associated ancestry cluster had fewer N-insertions in productive TCRs, according to a later genetic analysis. Sequencing depth was assumed to be roughly uniform across donors in the presence/absence analyses, though that assumption may not hold. Approximately 16 rarely observed V segments, including chromosome 9 orphons, were excluded from the earlier analysis of several hundred of the donors because counts were too low. Because the 87-base-pair reads could not distinguish some IMGT-functional V segments, including TRBV6-2 and TRBV6-3, those segments were excluded. In a later analysis, most CMV-associated TCR beta chains were found to appear HLA-restricted, with HLA associations seemingly driven largely by CMV exposure. Linkage disequilibrium might explain the correlated functional status among segregating V segments, but an unknown experimental factor could not be ruled out. Most TCR sequences were seen in very few donors, while some public TCRs were found in many individuals. The authors suggested that the approach could potentially be generalized to other disease states and immunological phenotypes. The cohort was sequenced for TCR beta chains only, and without alpha or paired-chain data the features that could be detected were limited.

Libraries came from the immunoSEQ multiplex PCR assay. A mixture of 60 forward primers for TCR Vbeta segments and 13 reverse primers for TCR Jbeta segments was used in the multiplex PCR. Amplification of the CDR3 region of rearranged TCR beta genes was performed with a multiplex PCR assay on genomic DNA. On the Illumina HiSeq System, the amplified TCR beta libraries were sequenced as 87-base-pair reads. The paper's processing steps were these. A later analysis counted 65 million to 90 million unique TCR beta chains across the approximately 700 repertoires, and some 11 million of these chains were shared by at least two donors. Raw reads were error-corrected and collapsed into unique sequences by a nearest-neighbor algorithm in which closely related sequences were merged to remove PCR and sequencing errors. Alignment of CDR3 sequences to IMGT reference sequences was used to assign V, D and J gene segments. For a sequence to be retained, at least a six-nucleotide match to both a V gene segment and a J gene segment was required. A rearrangement counted as productive if the CDR3 had no stop codons and remained in frame with V and J, and every other rearrangement counted as non-productive. CDR3 was defined according to IMGT convention as the region running from the second conserved V-encoded cysteine to the conserved J-encoded phenylalanine. The earlier analysis of fewer than 700 of the donors excluded sequences that lacked an unambiguous match to a single V gene segment. An earlier analysis of over 450 of the donors classified V segments as functional when productive rearrangements were above 56.7% and as segregating when the standard deviation between donors was above 5%. To diagnose cytomegalovirus status from the catalog of TCR beta chain sequences, a statistical classification framework was built. A later analysis assigned V and J genes by comparing TCR nucleotide sequences with IMGT/GENE-DB human TR gene sequences. The TCRdist pipeline was used in a later analysis to assign CDR3 sequences and most-parsimonious VDJ recombination scenarios. In a later analysis, each TCR beta chain was defined by its CDR3 amino acid sequence together with its V-gene family, and reads lacking a unique V-gene family were excluded. To address suspected cross-contamination and a sequencing artifact, a later analysis removed a few hundred highly shared, low-generation-probability nucleotide sequences. In a later analysis, a clonal expansion index for each public chain was calculated from normalized within-repertoire ranks of inferred template counts. In a later analysis, generation probabilities were computed with a VDJ recombination model fitted to out-of-frame rearrangements, and the resulting probabilities were checked against IGoR. Hypergeometric tests were used in a later analysis to score TCR-TCR, TCR-HLA and TCR-CMV co-occurrence, with a repertoire-size bias correction applied to the TCR pairs. A later analysis estimated false discovery rates by permuting HLA or CMV assignments 20 times. In a later analysis, co-occurring TCRs were grouped using DBSCAN, with TCRdist sequence similarity added in when clustering inside HLA-allele-positive subsets. Repertoires with fewer than 30,000 or more than 120,000 public chains were left out of co-occurrence clustering, as were a handful of repertoires with anomalous nucleotide sharing. TCRdb re-hosts the immuneACCESS table, in-frame sequences only. Its copies lack some clones; in the studies checked, an unresolved V gene accounts for under half of them, and the cause for the rest is not known. For V, J and clone size, that table is used; D and trimming come from the DNA. The sample includes more than 80,000 clones, with about four fifths observed a single time. Approximately 8.4% of the sample rests with the top ten.

The sequenced material came from PBMCs. The chain couples TRBV7-2 to TRBJ2-7, with 7 middle bases fitting TRBD1. This TCR came from a human donor in good health. The CDR3 corresponds to CASSLGLWQGEYEQYF. The nucleotides read TGTGCCAGCAGCTTAGGGTTGTGGCAGGGGGAGTACGAGCAGTACTTC.